Below are 19 T cell receptor beta chains sequenced from a single sample in a study of cytomegalovirus exposure and HLA in healthy donors. Amplification used 60 Vbeta primers and 13 Jbeta primers. Profiling relied on immunoSEQ multiplex PCR, and the TCRdb table lists in-frame clones only, not all of them. The sample contains tens of thousands of clones, approximately 75% of which appear only once. Sequencing used PBMCs. All receptors derive from a woman aged 40 to 49 in good health and CMV-seropositive.

This sequence joins TRBV4-1 and TRBJ1-5; 8 bases match TRBD1. Germline assignment: CDR1 MGHRA and CDR2 YSYEKL. The ends lost 1 base at V and 4 bases at J; junction bases unmatched: 3. The CDR3 length is 15 residues. The CDR3 DNA reads as TGCGCCAGCAGCCAAGGGGACAGGTGGAATCAGCCCCAGCATTTT. The encoded protein is CASSQGDRWNQPQHF.

CDR3 nucleotides: TGTGCCAGCTCACCTGGACAGAGATCGAACACTGAAGCTTTCTTT. Amino acids: CASSPGQRSNTEAFF. J is TRBJ1-1 and V is TRBV18; perhaps TRBD1 as D (6 bases). The CDR3 loop spans 15 amino acids. Germline V gene sequence: CDR1 KGHSH, CDR2 LQKENI. The V gene lost 3 bases and the J gene lost 1 base, with 12 bases spanning the gap.

CDR3 loop: CAWNEGLNTEAFF. The DNA of the CDR3 is TGTGCCTGGAACGAGGGCCTGAACACTGAAGCTTTCTTT. This chain connects TRBV30 to TRBJ1-1; D gene ambiguous. CDR1 is GTSNPN and CDR2 is SVGIG in the germline V gene (reference sequence). CDR3 length: 13 residues. V was trimmed by 4 bases and J by 0 bases, leaving 9 bases between them.

The chain combines TRBV2 with TRBJ2-2; the D gene is possibly TRBD1 (6 bases). Germline-derived CDR1 and CDR2 are SNHLY and FYNNEI. The CDR3 runs 15 residues. V was cut by 7 bases and J by 3 bases, with 15 bases left in between. The CDR3: CASMRDRSDTGELFF. CDR3 coding DNA: TGTGCCAGCATGAGAGACAGGTCCGACACCGGGGAGCTGTTTTTT.

This chain links TRBV5-1 with TRBJ2-2; a weak D match, TRBD2 (7 bases). V gave up 5 bases and J gave up 2 bases, with 13 bases separating them. Germline V gene sequence: CDR1 SGHRS, CDR2 YFSETQ. CDR3 length equals 15 residues. CDR3: CASSNRGANTGELFF. CDR3 DNA sequence: TGCGCCAGCAGTAATCGGGGGGCCAACACCGGGGAGCTGTTTTTT.

CDR3 in amino acids: CASSLETANTEAFF. The CDR3 DNA follows: TGTGCCAGCAGCTTAGAGACAGCAAACACTGAAGCTTTCTTT. V and J are TRBV7-9 and TRBJ1-1; D might be TRBD1 (5 bases). The CDR3 length is 14 residues. Germline-derived CDR1 and CDR2 are SEHNR and FQNEAQ (reference sequence). The V gene lost 1 base and the J gene lost 2 bases, with 8 bases spanning the gap.

This clone was detected a few times. CDR3 DNA: TGCGCCAGCTTGGGCGGGGGAGACACCGGGGAGCTGTTTTTT. Encoded protein: CASLGGGDTGELFF. The chain carries TRBV5-1 and TRBJ2-2; 7 bases are shared with TRBD2. The CDR3 length is 14 residues. The germline V gene encodes CDR1 SGHRS and CDR2 YFSETQ. The ends lost 7 bases at V and 3 bases at J; junction bases unmatched: 6.

The V gene is TRBV29-1, the J gene TRBJ1-1; D ambiguous. CDR3 length: 9 amino acids. CDR1 and CDR2 (germline): SQVTM, ANQGSEA. The ends were cut back, 7 bases at V and 10 bases at J, with 10 bases in the middle. The CDR3: CSAGGRAFF. The CDR3 nucleotides are TGCAGCGCTGGTGGTAGAGCTTTCTTT.

The chain employs TRBV9 and TRBJ2-7, with a weak D call TRBD1 (5 bases). Germline V gene lookup returns CDR1 SGDLS and CDR2 YYNGEE. Trimming took off 5 bases at V and 5 bases at J, with 20 bases between the two ends. The CDR3 length is 15 residues. The CDR3 is CASSTTQGSINEQYF. CDR3 DNA sequence: TGTGCCAGCAGTACTACCCAGGGTAGTATAAACGAGCAGTACTTC.

This chain links TRBV9 with TRBJ2-3; TRBD2 aligns across 12 bases. Per the germline V gene, CDR1 is SGDLS and CDR2 is YYNGEE. Trimming at V came to 3 bases and at J to 6 bases, leaving 14 bases not matched to a gene. This CDR3 has 18 residues. The CDR3, as DNA: TGTGCCAGCAGCGCCGGGACTAGCGGGTTCCCGGTTAGGGATACGCAGTATTTT. Translation: CASSAGTSGFPVRDTQYF.

Regarding this clone: One junction end does not reproduce the germline sequence, and a read error may be involved. This chain joins TRBV7-9 and TRBJ2-3; 14 bases align to TRBD2. The CDR3 runs to 17 residues. CDR1 is SEHNR and CDR2 is FQNEAQ in the germline V gene (reference sequence). CDR3 protein: CSSSLNGLAGGTDTQYF. In nucleotides, the CDR3 is TGTTCCAGCAGCTTGAATGGACTAGCGGGGGGTACAGATACGCAGTATTTT.

The CDR3 DNA is TGCGCCAGCAGCCCAGGGACAGGGGCCAATTCACCCCTCCACTTT. It specifies CASSPGTGANSPLHF. This chain connects TRBV5-1 to TRBJ1-6, with 10 bases that match TRBD1. The CDR3 runs to 15 residues. With V trimmed by 4 bases and J by 7 bases, 5 bases remained unmatched. Per the germline V gene, CDR1 is SGHRS and CDR2 is YFSETQ.

The chain employs TRBV5-1 and TRBJ2-5, with 10 positions matching TRBD1. V shed 2 bases and J 5 bases; nucleotides not matched to a gene: 9. Per germline, CDR1 SGHRS and CDR2 YFSETQ. This CDR3 spans 16 amino acids. The CDR3 reads CASSFGTGDWGETQYF. Written as DNA, the CDR3 is TGCGCCAGCAGCTTCGGGACAGGGGATTGGGGGGAGACCCAGTACTTC.

As concerns this clone: The identical CDR3 is also encoded by other nucleotide sequences in the sample. This rearrangement joins TRBV20-1 to TRBJ1-4, with D unclear. Germline loops: CDR1 DFQATT, CDR2 SNEGSKA (reference sequence). The V gene lost 3 bases and the J gene lost 6 bases, with 5 bases spanning the gap. There are 11 residues in the CDR3. The CDR3 protein is CSARGDEKLFF. The CDR3 DNA follows: TGCAGTGCTAGGGGAGATGAAAAACTGTTTTTT.

V usage is TRBV5-4 and J usage is TRBJ2-5, with TRBD2 matching over 9 bases. The germline CDR1 and CDR2 sequences are SGHNT and YYREEE (reference sequence). The junction had 5 bases not matched to a gene; V was cut back by 1 base and J by 1 base. This CDR3 is 16 amino acids long. CDR3 sequence: CASSLFLAGPQETQYF. The DNA of the CDR3 is TGTGCCAGCAGCTTGTTTCTAGCGGGGCCCCAAGAGACCCAGTACTTC.

This clone was counted between two and nine times. The chain uses TRBV19 and TRBJ2-3; perhaps TRBD1 as D (5 bases). CDR1 and CDR2 (germline): LNHDA, SQIVND (reference sequence). This CDR3 comprises 14 residues. Trimming cost V 4 bases and J 1 base, with 9 bases left between them. CDR3 nucleotide sequence: TGTGCCAGTAGTACCAGGGTGGGCACAGATACGCAGTATTTT. Encoded protein: CASSTRVGTDTQYF.

This clone was observed a handful of times. This chain joins TRBV5-4 and TRBJ2-7, with 10 bases aligning to TRBD2. V lost 0 bases and J lost 5; bases outside the gene matches: 8. This CDR3 contains 16 residues. Germline-derived CDR1 and CDR2 are SGHNT and YYREEE (reference sequence). CDR3 in DNA: TGTGCCAGCAGCTTGGGGACCGGGACTAGCGACCACGAGCAGTACTTC. Translation: CASSLGTGTSDHEQYF.

The chain has TRBV15 and TRBJ2-3; D gene unclear. Germline assignment: CDR1 LNHNV and CDR2 YYDKDF (reference sequence). V was cut by 0 bases and J by 5 bases, with 6 bases left in between. This CDR3 is built from 13 residues. Here the CDR3 reads CATSRDVRDTQYF. CDR3 in DNA: TGTGCCACCAGCAGAGATGTCAGAGATACGCAGTATTTT.

The chain employs TRBV5-1 and TRBJ2-5; possible D gene TRBD1, 6 bases. Between the trimmed V and J ends, which lost 3 bases and 3 bases, there was a span of 12 bases. The CDR3 covers 14 residues. The V gene's germline CDR1 is SGHRS and CDR2 YFSETQ. The CDR3 DNA reads TGCGCCAGCAGCTCTGGACAGACTAAAGAGACCCAGTACTTC. This translates into CASSSGQTKETQYF.